A selection of T cell receptor beta chains follows, all from one sample in a study of OX40 agonist ivuxolimab in advanced cancers. The assay was immunoSEQ multiplex PCR, and TCRdb's table has in-frame clones only and misses some. The profile covers about 90,000 clones, with roughly 85% appearing a single time and about 1.3% taken by the ten largest. The sample here was CD4+ or CD8+ T cells sorted from blood, taken in a trial of the OX40 agonist ivuxolimab. These receptors were obtained from an adult with an advanced solid tumor such as melanoma, head and neck, liver or kidney cancer. CDR3s include the opening cysteine and the closing phenylalanine or tryptophan. D genes are given only for firm matches. Clone size is not always given. Where it is, it says once, few, many or a class for expanded clones.

abundance	d_gene	j_gene	v_gene	CDR3nt	CDR3aa
-	-	TRBJ1-5	TRBV21-1	TGTGCCAGCAGCAAAGTGGGACGGGGCGGTTTTCAGGGGGATCAGCCCCAGCATTTT	CASSKVGRGGFQGDQPQHF
-	-	TRBJ1-1	TRBV7-2	TGTGCCAGCAGCCTCAGGGAGGAAGCTTTCTTT	CASSLREEAFF
-	TRBD1	TRBJ1-4	TRBV5-8	TGTGCCAGCGGGACAGGGAGAAACTTTGGAACTAATGAAAAACTGTTTTTT	CASGTGRNFGTNEKLFF
-	-	TRBJ1-5	TRBV28	TGTGCCAGCAGGCGGGACGCTTTGGAGCCCCAGCATTTT	CASRRDALEPQHF
-	TRBD1	TRBJ1-4	TRBV5-5	TGTGCCAGCAGCTCCCAACCGGGACAGGGGGAAAAACTGTTTTTT	CASSSQPGQGEKLFF
-	TRBD1	TRBJ1-4	TRBV4-2	TGTGCCAGCAGCCAGGAACCCCGGGCATCCAGGGGGGATGAAAAACTGTTTTTT	CASSQEPRASRGDEKLFF
-	-	TRBJ2-7	TRBV19	TGTGCCAGTAGTTCTCGGACGGCCATAGGAGAGCAGTACTTC	CASSSRTAIGEQYF
-	-	TRBJ2-2	TRBV28	TGTGCCAGCAAAGGGGCCGTGAACACCGGGGAGCTGTTTTTT	CASKGAVNTGELFF
-	TRBD2	TRBJ2-4	TRBV18	TGTGCCAGCTCCCGGACTAGCGGGGGCAGAGACATTCAGTACTTC	CASSRTSGGRDIQYF
-	-	TRBJ1-3	TRBV7-9	TGTGCCAGCAGCTTGGGAGGGATACAGGGCTCTGGAAACACCATATATTTT	CASSLGGIQGSGNTIYF
-	-	TRBJ1-2	TRBV28	TGTGCCGGCTCCAACCACTCGGCTCGGGGTGGCTACACCTTC	CAGSNHSARGGYTF
-	-	TRBJ1-5	TRBV30	TGTGCCTGGAGTGACGGGAATCAGCCCCAGCATTTT	CAWSDGNQPQHF
-	-	TRBJ2-1	TRBV27	TGTGCCAGCAGTTTATTTGTGGGTGCCATAGCGAATGAGCAGTTCTTC	CASSLFVGAIANEQFF
-	TRBD2	TRBJ2-7	TRBV5-4	TGTGCCAGCAGCTTGACTAGCGGGGGGACCTACGAGCAGTACTTC	CASSLTSGGTYEQYF
-	-	TRBJ1-5	TRBV7-8	TGTGCCAGCAGCTTATTGGCCGGGGGCAATCAGCCCCAGCATTTT	CASSLLAGGNQPQHF
-	TRBD1	TRBJ1-4	TRBV9	TGTGCCAGCAGCGTAGCGACAGGGGAAAATGAAAAACTGTTTTTT	CASSVATGENEKLFF
-	-	TRBJ2-1	TRBV9	TGTGCCAGCAGCGTAGTATCCGGGGCGAATGAGCAGTTCTTC	CASSVVSGANEQFF
-	-	TRBJ1-1	TRBV15	TGTGCCACCAGCAGAGATTTGGGCAGCATCTTGAGAGCTTTCTTT	CATSRDLGSILRAFF
-	-	TRBJ1-2	TRBV5-5	TGTGCCAGCAGCTTTTCTTACGTCGGGTCCCAGGGGATTAACTATGGCTACACCTTC	CASSFSYVGSQGINYGYTF
-	-	TRBJ1-2	TRBV7-9	TGTGCCAGCAGCTTAGGGGGCTATGGCTACACCTTC	CASSLGGYGYTF
-	TRBD1	TRBJ2-7	TRBV6-1	TGTGCCAGCAGGGACTATACAGGGGGAACCTACGAGCAGTACTTC	CASRDYTGGTYEQYF
once	-	TRBJ2-5	TRBV6-1	TGTGCCAGCACTTACAGCCGGAGGGAGCAGTACTTC	CASTYSRREQYF
once	TRBD1	TRBJ1-2	TRBV15	TGTGCCACCAGCAAGAACAGGGGGAACTATGGCTACACCTTC	CATSKNRGNYGYTF
-	-	TRBJ2-5	TRBV27	TGTGCCACCACTCAGTTGTCGGGGGCGCGAGAGACCCAGTACTTC	CATTQLSGARETQYF
-	TRBD1	TRBJ1-5	TRBV29-1	TGCAGCGTGGGACAGGGTAGCAATCAGCCCCAGCATTTT	CSVGQGSNQPQHF
once	TRBD1	TRBJ2-7	TRBV6-1	TGTGCCAGCAGTGAATTGGGACAGGGATCCTACGAGCAGTACTTC	CASSELGQGSYEQYF
-	TRBD1	TRBJ2-3	TRBV27	TGTGCCAGCAGTTTAGGGGGACAGGGGACAGATACGCAGTATTTT	CASSLGGQGTDTQYF
once	-	TRBJ1-1	TRBV5-1	TGCGCCAGCAGCTTGGACACGAACACTGAAGCTTTCTTT	CASSLDTNTEAFF
-	TRBD1	TRBJ1-2	TRBV28	TGTGCCAGCACCCTGGACAGGGGGAATGGCTACACCTTC	CASTLDRGNGYTF
-	TRBD1	TRBJ1-1	TRBV19	TGTGCCAGTAGTCCCCGACAGGGGAGAGCTTTCTTT	CASSPRQGRAFF
few	-	TRBJ2-3	TRBV6-1	TGTGCCAGCAGTGAACTTACAGGGGCGGGTAAGGTAGCGGCCACAGATACGCAGTATTTT	CASSELTGAGKVAATDTQYF
once	-	TRBJ1-1	TRBV29-1	TGTAGCGTTCTCCAGACAAGTTATGAAGCTTTCTTT	CSVLQTSYEAFF
-	-	TRBJ2-3	TRBV6-5	TGTGCCAGCAGTTACTCCGGGACTCGCACAGATACGCAGTATTTT	CASSYSGTRTDTQYF
-	-	TRBJ2-1	TRBV18	TGTGCCAGCTCACAAGACAGAGTTACCTACAATGAGCAGTTCTTC	CASSQDRVTYNEQFF
-	TRBD2	TRBJ2-2	TRBV5-4	TGTGCCAGCAGCGCAGCGGGAGTAAGGACCGGGGAGCTGTTTTTT	CASSAAGVRTGELFF